Sequencing of this T cell receptor beta chain was carried out in a study of blood T cell repertoires in COVID-19. Study-level background: Whether acute or convalescent, the COVID-19 samples came from the United States, Italy and Spain. PBMCs, B-cell-depleted T cells, or T cells were the source of the cDNA or gDNA that made up the material.

V lost 4 bases to trimming and J lost 6 bases; unmatched junction nucleotides: 7. The CDR3 is 15 amino acids. CDR1 is SGHDT and CDR2 is YYEEEE in the germline V gene. TCRdb's copy holds only in-frame clones and misses some; the assay was immunoSEQ multiplex PCR. Here the sample spans around 100,000 clones, approximately 69% being singletons. The specimen was peripheral blood. The sequence was collected from an elderly man with acute or convalescent COVID-19. V and J are TRBV5-6 and TRBJ2-3; TRBD2 matches 11 bases. CDR3 residues: CASSGRLAGMDTQYF. CDR3 bases: TGTGCCAGCAGCGGGAGACTAGCGGGAATGGATACGCAGTATTTT.